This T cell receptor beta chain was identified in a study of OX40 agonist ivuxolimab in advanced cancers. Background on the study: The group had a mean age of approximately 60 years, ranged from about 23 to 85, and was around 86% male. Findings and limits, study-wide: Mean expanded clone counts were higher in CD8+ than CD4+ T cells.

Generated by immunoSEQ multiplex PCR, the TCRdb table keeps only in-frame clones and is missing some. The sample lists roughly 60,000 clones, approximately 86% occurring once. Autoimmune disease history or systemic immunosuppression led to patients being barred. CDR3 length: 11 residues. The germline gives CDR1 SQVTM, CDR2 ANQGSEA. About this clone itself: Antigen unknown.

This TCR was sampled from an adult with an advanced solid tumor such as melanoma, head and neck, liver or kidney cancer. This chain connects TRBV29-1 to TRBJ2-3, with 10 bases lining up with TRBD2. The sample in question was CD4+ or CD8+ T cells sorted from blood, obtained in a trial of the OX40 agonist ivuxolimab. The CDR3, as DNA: TGCTCCGGGACTAGCGACGATACGCAGTATTTT. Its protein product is CSGTSDDTQYF.